The sequence of this TCR beta chain was determined in a study of response to subunit inactivated influenza vaccine. Broader study findings: The authors offered the suggestion that each seasonal influenza vaccination recruits few new T cells.

Each CDR3 protein gets one entry after TCRdb re-called the RT-PCR reads with MiXCR. Among roughly 700,000 distinct CDR3 sequences listed, around 14% were seen once. This clonotype was seen repeatedly, ten times or more. Its antigen is as yet unknown. This CDR3 contains 15 residues. The V and J ends lost 5 bases and 6 bases, in that order; junction bases with no gene match: 9. Germline CDR1 reads MDHEN; CDR2 reads SYDVKM. Sample: PBMCs from blood, taken around 14 days before vaccination. The V and J genes are TRBV28 and TRBJ2-2; 7 bases are shared with TRBD2. The origin of this receptor is a man aged 50-59 years who received an inactivated influenza vaccine. This CDR3 is CASSQAGSSSGELFF. In nucleotides, the CDR3 is TGTGCCAGCAGTCAAGCGGGGAGCTCCTCCGGGGAGCTGTTTTTT.